This is a list of T cell receptor beta chains from one sample in a study of graft-versus-host responses after intestinal transplantation. Profiled with immunoSEQ multiplex PCR; TCRdb holds only in-frame clones, not every one. This sample has 15,000 to 20,000 clones, with roughly four fifths found just once. The sequencing used ileum tissue, collected around 600 days after intestinal transplantation. The receptors originated from a human patient who received an intestinal transplant, so some T cells may come from the graft donor. CDR3s include the opening cysteine and the closing phenylalanine or tryptophan. A D gene is named only where the DNA matches it firmly.

>15|TRBV10-3|NA
CAISDTGGNSYEQYF
>14|TRBV9|NA
CASSFGGLPYAIAF
>13|TRBV15|NA
CATSSWKNQPQHF
>10|TRBV29-1|NA
CSVSRGGYTF
>13|TRBV30|NA
CAWTPNPYGRAFF
>14|TRBV4-1|NA
CASRASGADGGYTF
>12|TRBV30|NA
CAWTLLLTEAFF
>13|TRBV29-1|TRBD1
CSVGTGGYNEQFF
>14|TRBV15|NA
CATSRDRAGNGYTF
>14|TRBV18|NA
CASSSSPPPSEAFF
>14|TRBV14|NA
CASSQVGGQETQYF
>16|TRBV5-8|TRBD2
CASSYLRTSMGNEQFF
>18|TRBV10-1|TRBD1
CASSESKGQGTGTYEQYF
>14|TRBV7-9|NA
CASSRPPGETEAFF
>13|TRBV10-3|TRBD1
CATTIQGLGEQFF